These 23 T cell receptor beta chains originate from one sample sequenced in a study of blood T cell repertoires in COVID-19. Generated by immunoSEQ multiplex PCR, the TCRdb table keeps only in-frame clones and is missing some. In the table there are fewer than 20,000 clones, approximately 91% of which are singletons. The sequenced material came from peripheral blood. The source of these receptors is a human donor in a cohort sampled during active COVID-19.

The CDR3 spells CASSTAPDRGREYF. The CDR3 region has the DNA TGTGCCAGCAGTACCGCCCCTGACAGGGGAAGGGAGTATTTT. The chain couples TRBV6-6 to TRBJ2-3; 8 bases map to TRBD1. This CDR3 has 14 amino acids. Germline CDR1 and CDR2: MNHNY and SVGAGI (reference sequence). With V trimmed by 5 bases and J by 13 bases, 14 bases remained unmatched.

The chain recombines TRBV13 with TRBJ2-2, with D unresolved. Germline CDR1 reads PRHDT; CDR2 reads FYEKMQ (reference sequence). CDR3 length: 12 residues. Trimming stripped 7 bases from V and 6 bases from J, with 9 bases between. In DNA form, the CDR3 reads TGTGCCAGCACCACACCCCCCGGGGAGCTGTTTTTT. This sequence encodes CASTTPPGELFF.

The V call is TRBV3-1 (or the pseudogene TRBV3-2), the J call TRBJ1-6, with 7 nucleotides matching TRBD1. Trimming cost V 4 bases and J 7 bases; bases outside gene matches: 7. In germline, CDR1 is LGHDT, CDR2 YNNKEL (reference sequence). CDR3 size: 15 residues. The CDR3 DNA reads as TGTGCCAGCAGCCGGACCCAGGGGGGAAATTCACCCCTCCACTTT. Its protein is CASSRTQGGNSPLHF.

The rearrangement uses TRBV16 and TRBJ2-3; unclear D gene. The CDR3 spans 13 residues. With 0 bases removed from V and 4 bases from J, the gap between germline ends came to 5 bases. Germline CDR1 KGHSY, CDR2 FQNENV. CDR3 amino acids: CASSQSPADTQYF. In DNA form, the CDR3 reads TGTGCCAGCAGCCAATCCCCCGCAGATACGCAGTATTTT.

The rearrangement joins TRBV24-1 to TRBJ2-2; tentative D call: TRBD1 (5 bases). CDR3 size: 16 residues. Trimming removed 1 base at V and 4 bases at J, with 12 bases between. Germline lookup yields CDR1 KGHDR and CDR2 SFDVKD. The CDR3 sequence is CATSDLRQGSTGELFF. The CDR3 DNA follows: TGTGCCACCAGTGATTTAAGGCAGGGATCCACCGGGGAGCTGTTTTTT.

The rearrangement joins TRBV2 to TRBJ1-1, with 8 positions matching TRBD1. V shed 9 bases and J 1 base; nucleotides not matched to a gene: 7. Per germline, CDR1 SNHLY and CDR2 FYNNEI. CDR3 length: 14 amino acids. CDR3 amino acids: CASQTGARNTEAFF. For the CDR3, the DNA is TGTGCCAGTCAGACAGGGGCTAGGAACACTGAAGCTTTCTTT.

This rearrangement joins TRBV15 to TRBJ2-6, with 7 bases matching TRBD1. V was clipped by 1 base and J by 2 bases; unmatched bases: 8. Germline V gene lookup returns CDR1 LNHNV and CDR2 YYDKDF (reference sequence). This CDR3 is 18 amino acids long. The DNA of the CDR3 is TGTGCCACCAGCAGAGCCGTTACAGGGGCAGCTGGGGCCAACGTCCTGACTTTC. It is translated as CATSRAVTGAAGANVLTF.

The chain is built from TRBV27 and TRBJ2-1; TRBD2 aligns across 16 bases. Germline CDR1 reads MNHEY; CDR2 reads SMNVEV (reference sequence). This CDR3 contains 15 residues. The V and J ends lost 3 bases and 10 bases, in that order; junction bases with no gene match: 3. The CDR3 bases are TGTGCCAGCAGTTTTGGGACTAGCGGGAGGGTAGAGCAGTTCTTC. Its translation: CASSFGTSGRVEQFF.

J is TRBJ1-5 and V is TRBV6-1; no firm D call. The V end was cut by 2 bases, the J end by 6 bases, with 5 bases between. Looked up from germline, CDR1 is MNHNS and CDR2 is SASEGT. CDR3 size: 12 residues. CDR3 coding DNA: TGTGCCAGCAGTGAACGGGGTCAGCCCCAGCATTTT. Translated: CASSERGQPQHF.

The rearrangement joins TRBV19 to TRBJ2-1; TRBD2 agrees at 7 bases. V lost 2 bases and J lost 5; bases outside the gene matches: 6. The CDR3 totals 15 residues. Germline CDR1 reads LNHDA; CDR2 reads SQIVND (reference sequence). CDR3 region: CASSIPGRNHNEQFF. CDR3 coding DNA: TGTGCCAGTAGTATACCCGGGAGGAACCACAATGAGCAGTTCTTC. Full variable domain (rest looked up from reference TRBV19 and TRBJ2-1): DGGITQSPKYLFRKEGQNVTLSCEQNLNHDAMYWYRQDPGQGLRLIYYSQIVNDFQKGDIAEGYSVSREKKESFPLTVTSAQKNPTAFYLCASSIPGRNHNEQFFGPGTRLTVL.

Of note for this clone: Sequence at one end of the junction differs from germline and may be a read error. The chain joins TRBV7-7 to TRBJ2-5; TRBD1 or TRBD2 may be the D gene (6 bases each). Germline V CDR1 and CDR2: SSHAT, FNYEAQ (reference sequence). The CDR3 contains 15 residues. CDR3 in DNA: TGTGCTAGCAGCTTAGGGGGGCGAGGTCAAGAGACCCAGTACTTC. This codes for CASSLGGRGQETQYF.

The chain joins TRBV24-1 to TRBJ2-5; TRBD1 matches at 7 bases. This CDR3 comprises 16 residues. Germline CDR1 reads KGHDR; CDR2 reads SFDVKD. Unmatched junction bases numbered 12, after V lost 4 bases and J lost 5 bases. This CDR3 is CATSDPRQGVSETQYF. In DNA form, the CDR3 reads TGTGCCACCAGTGACCCAAGACAGGGAGTATCGGAGACCCAGTACTTC.

This clone was recorded once. The chain joins TRBV5-4 to TRBJ2-1, with a tentative D call TRBD2 (5 bases). Germline CDR1 reads SGHNT; CDR2 reads YYREEE (reference sequence). The CDR3 loop spans 13 amino acids. V was clipped by 6 bases and J by 9 bases, with 16 bases between them. CDR3 bases: TGTGCCAGCATGGGCGGACCGAGGGTTGAGCAGTTCTTC. Translating it yields CASMGGPRVEQFF.

This clone was counted between two and nine times. The chain couples TRBV5-4 to TRBJ2-7; D is possibly TRBD2 (6 bases). CDR1 and CDR2 from the germline V gene are SGHNT and YYREEE (reference sequence). The ends were cut back, 4 bases at V and 0 bases at J, with 14 bases in the middle. CDR3 length equals 15 residues. The CDR3 region has the DNA TGTGCCAGCAGCGTCGGGACTCTCAGCTCCTACGAGCAGTACTTC. Translating it yields CASSVGTLSSYEQYF.

The chain combines TRBV5-4 with TRBJ2-2; 8 bases fit TRBD2. J lost 10 bases, V lost 2 bases, and 7 bases had no gene match. Germline assignment: CDR1 SGHNT and CDR2 YYREEE (reference sequence). The CDR3 extends over 14 amino acids. The CDR3 is CASSFGPGLAELFF. The CDR3 DNA sequence: TGTGCCAGCAGCTTCGGTCCCGGACTAGCGGAGCTGTTTTTT. Full variable domain (outside the CDR3, taken from reference TRBV5-4 and TRBJ2-2): ETGVTQSPTHLIKTRGQQVTLRCSSQSGHNTVSWYQQALGQGPQFIFQYYREEENGRGNFPPRFSGLQFPNYSSELNVNALELDDSALYLCASSFGPGLAELFFGEGSRLTVL.

The sample holds a few counts of this clone. The rearrangement uses TRBV28 and TRBJ2-1; D is possibly TRBD2 (6 bases). Trimming took off 5 bases at V and 1 base at J, with 12 bases between the two ends. The CDR3 is 15 residues long. The germline gives CDR1 MDHEN, CDR2 SYDVKM. DNA of the CDR3: TGTGCCAGCAGTCCTCTGGCGGGGTCCTACAATGAGCAGTTCTTC. Translated, it gives CASSPLAGSYNEQFF.

The chain recombines TRBV19 with TRBJ2-5, with 9 bases matching TRBD1. This CDR3 is 14 amino acids long. J lost 2 bases, V lost 5 bases, and 3 bases had no gene match. Germline CDR1 reads LNHDA; CDR2 reads SQIVND (reference sequence). Written as DNA, the CDR3 is TGTGCCAGTAGTGACAGGGGGTCTCAAGAGACCCAGTACTTC. This codes for CASSDRGSQETQYF.

J is TRBJ2-1 and V is TRBV3-1 (or the pseudogene TRBV3-2), with D uncertain. The V end was cut by 0 bases, the J end by 4 bases, with 10 bases between. From germline, CDR1 is LGHDT and CDR2 YNNKEL (reference sequence). There are 15 residues in the CDR3. The CDR3 DNA sequence: TGTGCCAGCAGCCAAGATGGTCGGAGTTACAATGAGCAGTTCTTC. Translated, it gives CASSQDGRSYNEQFF.

The CDR3 DNA reads as TGTGCCAGCCTTAGCGGGGGCTACAATGAGCAGTTCTTC. This encodes CASLSGGYNEQFF. The chain combines TRBV2 with TRBJ2-1; the match to TRBD2 covers 9 bases. The CDR3 loop spans 13 amino acids. Trimming cost V 8 bases and J 3 bases; bases outside gene matches: 2. Per germline, CDR1 SNHLY and CDR2 FYNNEI.

CDR3 coding DNA: TGTGCCAGCAGACCACTAGCGTCCAATGAGCAGTTCTTC. Translating it yields CASRPLASNEQFF. This chain uses TRBV5-4 with TRBJ2-1; 7 nucleotides align to TRBD2. The germline V gene encodes CDR1 SGHNT and CDR2 YYREEE (reference sequence). V lost 5 bases and J lost 6; bases outside the gene matches: 5. The CDR3 is 13 amino acids.

This chain joins TRBV6-5 and TRBJ1-6, with a weak D call TRBD1 (5 bases). The CDR3 runs to 13 residues. Germline CDR1 MNHEY, CDR2 SVGAGI. V was trimmed by 7 bases and J by 5 bases, leaving 9 bases between them. CDR3 loop: CASKGRNNSPLHF. The CDR3 nucleotides read TGTGCCAGCAAGGGGCGGAATAATTCACCCCTCCACTTT.

The CDR3 DNA follows: TGCGCCAGCAGCCAAGTGGGAACCGGTGAGGGAAAACTGTTTTTT. Amino acids: CASSQVGTGEGKLFF. The rearrangement uses TRBV4-3 and TRBJ1-4; no reliable D call. The CDR3 runs 15 residues. CDR1 and CDR2 (germline): LGHNA, YSLEER. V lost 1 base and J lost 10, with 16 bases in between.

The gene calls are TRBV18 and TRBJ2-2; D possibly corresponds to TRBD2 (5 bases). V lost 2 bases, J lost 5 bases, and 6 bases lay in between. This CDR3 has 13 residues. Germline V gives CDR1 KGHSH, CDR2 LQKENI. In nucleotides, the CDR3 is TGTGCCAGCTCACCAGGAGGTACCGGGGAGCTGTTTTTT. Translated, it gives CASSPGGTGELFF.